The 17 T cell receptor beta chains reported below all come from one sample, sequenced in a study of blood T cell repertoires in COVID-19. Sequencing was performed with immunoSEQ multiplex PCR; in TCRdb, only in-frame clones are kept and a portion is missing. Of almost 90,000 clones detected, about 87% appear once; the ten largest clones hold 8.5% to 14%. Sequenced material: peripheral blood. These receptors were collected from an older man with acute or convalescent COVID-19.

The V and J genes are TRBV6-5 and TRBJ1-4; no clear D gene. This CDR3 comprises 15 residues. Germline-derived CDR1 and CDR2 are MNHEY and SVGAGI. V was shortened by 7 bases and J by 0 bases, with 12 bases between the two germline ends. DNA of the CDR3: TGTGCCAGCAATTCCCCCCGGGCAACTAATGAAAAACTGTTTTTT. Protein: CASNSPRATNEKLFF.

CDR3 amino acids: CASRGGGRGNEQFF. The CDR3 DNA reads as TGTGCCAGCAGAGGGGGAGGGAGGGGCAATGAGCAGTTCTTC. V is TRBV6-5 and J is TRBJ2-1; perhaps TRBD2 as D (7 bases). V lost 6 bases and J 6 bases, leaving 15 bases between the germline ends. This CDR3 is built from 14 residues. Germline CDR1 and CDR2: MNHEY and SVGAGI.

This chain uses TRBV29-1 with TRBJ2-5; tentative D call: TRBD2 (6 bases). CDR1 and CDR2 (germline): SQVTM, ANQGSEA. The CDR3 runs to 16 residues. V dropped 1 base and J dropped 2 bases, with 17 bases sitting between them. The chain's CDR3 is CSVEVPTRDSQETQYF. The CDR3 DNA follows: TGCAGCGTTGAAGTGCCAACCCGGGACTCACAAGAGACCCAGTACTTC.

The chain carries TRBV5-1 and TRBJ1-2, with TRBD1 matching over 10 bases. After removal of 3 bases from V and 8 bases from J, the junction contained 13 bases not matched to a gene. Germline V gene lookup returns CDR1 SGHRS and CDR2 YFSETQ. The CDR3 loop spans 16 amino acids. The CDR3 DNA follows: TGCGCCAGCAGCTCGGGACAGGGGACCTTGGGAAGCGGCTACACCTTC. It specifies CASSSGQGTLGSGYTF.

The chain is built from TRBV7-9 and TRBJ2-3; the match to TRBD2 covers 8 bases. The V gene end was trimmed by 1 base and the J gene end by 2 bases; junction bases not matched to a gene: 5. The CDR3 runs 16 residues. CDR1 is SEHNR and CDR2 is FQNEAQ in the germline V gene (reference sequence). The CDR3 bases are TGTGCCAGCAGCTTAGGAGGTAGCGGGAACACAGATACGCAGTATTTT. Protein product: CASSLGGSGNTDTQYF.

The chain couples TRBV5-1 to TRBJ1-6; 9 positions match TRBD1. V dropped 6 bases and J dropped 10; count of bases not matched to a gene: 8. CDR1 is SGHRS and CDR2 is YFSETQ in the germline V gene. CDR3 size: 14 residues. CDR3 protein: CASKTGTGTSPLHF. The CDR3 DNA reads as TGCGCCAGCAAGACCGGGACAGGGACCTCACCCCTCCACTTT.

This clone was recorded only once. The V and J genes are TRBV6-6 and TRBJ1-5, with 8 bases matching TRBD1. This CDR3 comprises 12 residues. The germline CDR1 and CDR2 sequences are MNHNY and SVGAGI (reference sequence). V shed 10 bases and J 5 bases; nucleotides not matched to a gene: 4. The CDR3: CATRGPDQPQHF. CDR3 sequence (DNA): TGTGCCACCAGGGGGCCCGATCAGCCCCAGCATTTT.

This chain uses TRBV18 with TRBJ1-4, with 9 bases matching TRBD1. After removal of 3 bases from V and 5 bases from J, the junction contained 4 bases not matched to a gene. The CDR3 consists of 15 residues. The V gene's germline CDR1 is KGHSH and CDR2 LQKENI. CDR3 nucleotides: TGTGCCAGCTCACCTTCAGGGACAGGGAATGAAAAACTGTTTTTT. Translating it yields CASSPSGTGNEKLFF.

In DNA, the CDR3 is TGTGCCAGCACAATAGAGGGAGCGGGGGGCCGGTACTTC. It yields the protein CASTIEGAGGRYF. J is TRBJ2-7 and V is TRBV12-3 or TRBV12-4, with 9 bases that match TRBD2. The CDR3 sequence is 13 residues long. Trimming took 7 bases from V and 12 from J; bases not matched to a gene: 13.

By share, this clone counts as medium-sized. The CDR3 nucleotides are TGTGCCAGCAGCTCCGCCGGGAGCAATACACCCCTCCACTTT. Translation: CASSSAGSNTPLHF. The rearrangement joins TRBV11-2 to TRBJ1-6; D remains ambiguous. This CDR3 has 14 residues. The germline V gene encodes CDR1 SGHAT and CDR2 FQNNGV. Trimming removed 4 bases from V and 11 bases from J, with 15 bases in between.

The J gene is TRBJ1-1, the V gene TRBV6-2 or TRBV6-3; 9 nucleotides line up with TRBD1. Trimming at V came to 5 bases and at J to 11 bases, leaving 6 bases not matched to a gene. The CDR3 spans 12 residues. Germline V lookup: CDR1 MNHEY, CDR2 SVGEGT. CDR3 nucleotide sequence: TGTGCCAGCAGTGCCCTACAGGGGGCGGCTTTCTTT. Residues: CASSALQGAAFF.

The chain recombines TRBV14 with TRBJ1-1, with D perhaps TRBD1 (6 bases). Per germline, CDR1 SGHDN and CDR2 FVKESK. The V gene lost 0 bases and the J gene lost 0 bases, with 8 bases spanning the gap. This CDR3 is 15 amino acids long. The CDR3 nucleotides are TGTGCCAGCAGCCAAGAGGGGGCTCTGAACACTGAAGCTTTCTTT. This translates into CASSQEGALNTEAFF.

The chain uses TRBV18 and TRBJ1-4, with 9 bases lining up with TRBD1. V gave up 5 bases and J gave up 2 bases; unmatched junction bases: 15. The germline CDR1 and CDR2 sequences are KGHSH and LQKENI. The CDR3 runs 19 residues. The CDR3, as DNA: TGTGCCAGCTCAGCGCCGTGGACAGGGGTTGACCCCACTAATGAAAAACTGTTTTTT. Translation gives CASSAPWTGVDPTNEKLFF.

V gene TRBV9 combines with J gene TRBJ2-1; the D gene is possibly TRBD2 (6 bases). V lost 0 bases and J 4 bases, leaving 11 bases between the germline ends. The CDR3 is 15 amino acids. CDR1 and CDR2 from the germline V gene are SGDLS and YYNGEE. CDR3 region: CASSVEGGTYNEQFF. CDR3 nucleotides: TGTGCCAGCAGCGTAGAAGGCGGGACTTACAATGAGCAGTTCTTC.

This chain joins TRBV11-2 and TRBJ2-7; D gene unclear. Germline V gene lookup returns CDR1 SGHAT and CDR2 FQNNGV. This CDR3 has 11 residues. With 5 bases removed from V and 3 bases from J, the gap between germline ends came to 5 bases. In DNA, the CDR3 is TGTGCCAGCAGCCCATTCTACGAGCAGTACTTC. Protein sequence: CASSPFYEQYF.

This chain joins TRBV15 and TRBJ1-6; 8 nucleotides line up with TRBD1. The CDR3 consists of 16 residues. Germline trimming cut 1 base from V and 9 bases from J; bases unmatched to any gene: 8. Looked up from germline, CDR1 is LNHNV and CDR2 is YYDKDF (reference sequence). CDR3 in amino acids: CATSRGGGQGGSPLHF. CDR3 coding DNA: TGTGCCACCAGCAGAGGGGGAGGACAGGGCGGTTCACCCCTCCACTTT.

The chain uses TRBV3-1 (or the pseudogene TRBV3-2) and TRBJ1-6, with D maybe TRBD1 (5 bases). The V and J ends lost 2 bases and 7 bases respectively, with 18 bases between them. The CDR3 has 17 residues. Germline V gene sequence: CDR1 LGHDT, CDR2 YNNKEL (reference sequence). CDR3 loop: CASSQFFQQVTNSPLHF. For the CDR3, the DNA is TGTGCCAGCAGCCAATTTTTCCAACAGGTGACGAATTCACCCCTCCACTTT.